A selection of T cell receptor beta chains follows, all from one sample in a study of T cells in Graves' hyperthyroidism and ophthalmopathy. TCRdb re-derived calls from the multiplex PCR reads in MiXCR, one entry per CDR3 protein. Among under 400,000 distinct CDR3 sequences listed, about 15% were seen once. Sequencing used blood. The receptors derive from a woman aged 55-70 years with Graves' hyperthyroidism. Both conserved end residues are part of each CDR3. Clone size appears in some rows only: once, few, many, or a class for an expanded clone.

V	J	size	CDR3
TRBV27	TRBJ2-1	many	CASSPLTDPHPLEQFF
TRBV12-3/TRBV12-4	TRBJ1-1	many	CASTPTGWNTEAFF
TRBV10-3	TRBJ2-7	.	CAIRSQGGEQYF
TRBV6-1	TRBJ2-3	many	CASSKGLAEDTQYF
TRBV6-4	TRBJ2-3	.	CASSEGTTTDTQYF
TRBV12-3/TRBV12-4	TRBJ1-1	.	CASSPVRLNTEAFF
TRBV7-2	TRBJ2-1	.	CASSLGGWTSGRNEQFF
TRBV19	TRBJ1-1	few	CASSVQVNTEAFF
TRBV20-1	TRBJ2-5	many	CSARPGLAGETQYF
TRBV7-9	TRBJ2-7	many	CASSLSAGVGEQYF
TRBV7-9	TRBJ1-4	.	CASSWQNEKLFF
TRBV30	TRBJ1-6	few	CAWGGGQGNSPLHF
TRBV30	TRBJ1-1	many	CAWSVTEISRAFF
TRBV5-4	TRBJ2-5	.	CASSHGGATSARQETQYF
TRBV28	TRBJ1-2	many	CASSLGGGYGYTF
TRBV28	TRBJ1-1	many	CASSLYRGLDTEAFF
TRBV2	TRBJ2-3	.	CASRMGLAGEGGETDTQYF
TRBV20-1	TRBJ2-3	many	CSARGPTLVGKSDTQYF
TRBV24-1	TRBJ2-4	many	CATSDPNSGDIQYF
TRBV7-2	TRBJ2-1	many	CASSLEVGNELFF
TRBV6-5	TRBJ2-3	many	CASSYRDSGTDTQYF
TRBV7-9	TRBJ1-1	few	CASSLDRGRAFF
TRBV9	TRBJ2-3	.	CASSARRDRRADTQYF
TRBV24-1	TRBJ1-5	many	CATSDPRDSNQPQHF
TRBV30	TRBJ1-5	many	CAWSHPPGNQPQHF
TRBV7-9	TRBJ1-2	.	CASSPSLRAGAATGYTF
TRBV7-9	TRBJ1-1	once	CASSDNRGNTEAFF
TRBV6-2/TRBV6-3	TRBJ2-1	.	CASTSPSGAYNEQFF
TRBV9	TRBJ2-2	.	CASRSGSNTGELFF
TRBV3-1	TRBJ1-6	many	CASSLPGQGNSPLHF
TRBV11-2	TRBJ2-7	many	CASSPTGTSGYEQYF
TRBV9	TRBJ2-7	.	CASSPSPLDEQYF
TRBV12-3/TRBV12-4	TRBJ1-2	few	CASSFGRTPQGYTF
TRBV9	TRBJ2-5	few	CASSVGGTSQTQYF
TRBV24-1	TRBJ2-2	few	CATSDPGQGDTGELFF
TRBV6-1	TRBJ1-1	many	CASSPFPDRTEAFF
TRBV2	TRBJ2-6	.	CASSENILAGSGANVLTF
TRBV20-1	TRBJ1-1	.	CSAKIGGRWGNTEAFF
TRBV6-1	TRBJ1-5	.	CASGNLRDQPQHF
TRBV6-1	TRBJ2-7	many	CASLDLSEQYF
TRBV28	TRBJ2-7	many	CASNPGGSTAYEQYF
TRBV5-1	TRBJ2-3	many	CASSTGLAGTDTQYF